These 25 T cell receptor beta chains originate from one sample sequenced in a study of T cells in tuberculosis. Only in-frame clones appear in the TCRdb table, and some are missing; sequencing was by immunoSEQ multiplex PCR. The sample contains some 34,000 clones, 93% of which appear only once. The sample taken for sequencing was PBMCs. The receptors shown here come from a donor between 5 and 29 years old with latent tuberculosis or without tuberculosis infection.

V gene TRBV11-1 combines with J gene TRBJ2-3; 7 bases line up with TRBD2. V gave up 3 bases and J gave up 4 bases; unmatched junction bases: 7. Germline loops: CDR1 SGHAT, CDR2 FQDESV (reference sequence). The CDR3 contains 15 residues. As DNA, the CDR3 is TGTGCCAGCAGCTTTATTACTAGCGACGCAGATACGCAGTATTTT. Translation: CASSFITSDADTQYF.

This clone was picked up one time. The chain links TRBV2 to TRBJ1-5; 7 bases line up with TRBD1. Germline lookup yields CDR1 SNHLY and CDR2 FYNNEI. This CDR3 contains 15 residues. The junction had 8 bases not matched to a gene; V was cut back by 9 bases and J by 0 bases. The CDR3 DNA reads as TGTGCCAGTAGATCGGACAGGCATAGCAATCAGCCCCAGCATTTT. As protein: CASRSDRHSNQPQHF.

The chain's CDR3 is CASSFRDRGTLSYNSPLHF. The CDR3 DNA sequence: TGTGCCAGCAGTTTCCGGGACAGGGGAACCTTGTCCTATAATTCACCCCTCCACTTT. V and J are TRBV27 and TRBJ1-6; TRBD1 matches at 10 bases. This CDR3 spans 19 amino acids. With 3 bases clipped from V and 1 base from J, the junction kept 9 bases outside the gene matches. Germline V CDR1 and CDR2: MNHEY, SMNVEV (reference sequence).

The chain joins TRBV4-1 to TRBJ2-3; 9 positions match TRBD2. V trimming: 4 bases; J trimming: 5 bases; junction bases outside the gene matches: 13. This CDR3 region has 17 residues. Germline-derived CDR1 and CDR2 are MGHRA and YSYEKL. The CDR3 nucleotides read TGCGCCAGCAGCCCCCCCATGGGGCGGGGGGGAGGAGATACGCAGTATTTT. It encodes CASSPPMGRGGGDTQYF.

This rearrangement joins TRBV19 to TRBJ1-5; 7 bases are shared with TRBD1. Germline-derived CDR1 and CDR2 are LNHDA and SQIVND (reference sequence). V dropped 5 bases and J dropped 5; count of bases not matched to a gene: 15. The length of the CDR3 is 17 residues. The CDR3 nucleotides read TGTGCCAGTAGTCAACCCCCGGACAGGTCGGTTCATCAGCCCCAGCATTTT. Translation: CASSQPPDRSVHQPQHF. Using reference TRBV19 and TRBJ1-5 for the parts outside the CDR3, the full variable domain is DGGITQSPKYLFRKEGQNVTLSCEQNLNHDAMYWYRQDPGQGLRLIYYSQIVNDFQKGDIAEGYSVSREKKESFPLTVTSAQKNPTAFYLCASSQPPDRSVHQPQHFGDGTRLSIL.

V gene TRBV5-8 combines with J gene TRBJ2-1; D might be TRBD1 (7 bases). Germline CDR1 and CDR2: SGHTS and YDEGEE. The V end lost 9 bases, the J end lost 10 bases, and 11 bases lay between the germline ends. This CDR3 has 10 residues. In nucleotides, the CDR3 is TGTGCCACCAGGGGGAGGGAGCAGTTCTTC. Translation: CATRGREQFF.

This clone occurred once. V gene TRBV19 combines with J gene TRBJ2-7, with TRBD2 matching 10 bases. CDR3 size: 16 residues. V shed 3 bases, J shed 2 bases, and the junction held 7 bases outside the gene matches. The germline V gene encodes CDR1 LNHDA and CDR2 SQIVND (reference sequence). CDR3 in DNA: TGTGCCAGTAGTATCGTTCTAGCGGGGGACCCCTACGAGCAGTACTTC. Amino acids: CASSIVLAGDPYEQYF.

The rearrangement links TRBV6-1 to TRBJ2-7; D not certain. CDR1 is MNHNS and CDR2 is SASEGT in the germline V gene. With 6 bases removed from V and 0 bases from J, the gap between germline ends came to 6 bases. The CDR3 spans 12 residues. The CDR3 bases are TGTGCCAGCAGCGGGTACTCCTACGAGCAGTACTTC. Protein product: CASSGYSYEQYF.

The chain uses TRBV29-1 and TRBJ2-2; 8 bases map to TRBD1. V shed 6 bases, J shed 2 bases, and the junction held 5 bases outside the gene matches. CDR1 is SQVTM, CDR2 ANQGSEA, per germline. The CDR3 totals 14 residues. The DNA of the CDR3 is TGCAGCGTGGGGACAGGTCTTAACACCGGGGAGCTGTTTTTT. Its translation is CSVGTGLNTGELFF.

This clone was picked up one time. The chain combines TRBV30 with TRBJ1-2; 8 bases map to TRBD1. Germline V gene lookup returns CDR1 GTSNPN and CDR2 SVGIG (reference sequence). Losses at the gene ends were 0 bases for V and 4 bases for J; bases not matched to a gene: 16. The CDR3 sequence is 18 residues long. The CDR3 DNA is TGTGCCTGGAGTGTAGAGCGGACAGGGAACGTAGCGGTCTATGGCTACACCTTC. Amino acids: CAWSVERTGNVAVYGYTF.

The V and J genes are TRBV21-1 and TRBJ1-6; the table's D gene call, TRBD1, was not cross checked with the DNA. TRBV21-1 is marked as a pseudogene. The CDR3 has 19 residues. The chain's CDR3 is CASSKGGLFKGADNSPLHF. The CDR3 nucleotides read TGTGCCAGCAGCAAAGGGGGGCTCTTCAAGGGTGCGGATAATTCACCCCTCCACTTT.

The chain is built from TRBV5-8 and TRBJ2-7; D not certain. Trimming cost V 4 bases and J 4 bases, with 6 bases left between them. This CDR3 has 11 residues. From germline, CDR1 is SGHTS and CDR2 YDEGEE. In DNA form, the CDR3 reads TGTGCCAGCAGCCCGTCTTACGAGCAGTACTTC. This gives the protein CASSPSYEQYF.

This clone was seen once. The chain combines TRBV5-1 with TRBJ2-7; 12 bases map to TRBD1. Germline assignment: CDR1 SGHRS and CDR2 YFSETQ. The CDR3 covers 15 residues. V shed 1 base and J 5 bases; nucleotides not matched to a gene: 4. CDR3 loop: CASSLWGQGADEQYF. CDR3 nucleotides: TGCGCCAGCAGCTTGTGGGGACAGGGGGCGGACGAGCAGTACTTC.

The CDR3 is CASSQGRLEKLFF. The CDR3 coding sequence is TGCGCCAGCAGCCAAGGGAGACTTGAAAAACTGTTTTTT. The chain combines TRBV4-1 with TRBJ1-4, with D hard to call. Looked up from germline, CDR1 is MGHRA and CDR2 is YSYEKL. Trimming took 1 base from V and 7 from J, leaving 7 bases between them. The CDR3 covers 13 residues.

CDR3 protein: CATGAGAYLDEQYF. The CDR3 DNA reads as TGTGCCACGGGCGCAGGGGCATATTTGGACGAGCAGTACTTC. V usage is TRBV10-3 and J usage is TRBJ2-7; possible D gene TRBD1, 6 bases. Germline lookup yields CDR1 ENHRY and CDR2 SYGVKD. This CDR3 contains 14 residues. Trimming stripped 10 bases from V and 5 bases from J, with 21 bases between.

The rearrangement uses TRBV27 and TRBJ1-5, with 9 bases identical to TRBD1. Germline trimming cut 1 base from V and 4 bases from J; bases unmatched to any gene: 2. Germline CDR1 is MNHEY and CDR2 is SMNVEV (reference sequence). The CDR3 has 15 amino acids. In DNA, the CDR3 is TGTGCCAGCAGTTTATGGGGACAGGGTAATCAGCCCCAGCATTTT. As protein: CASSLWGQGNQPQHF.

The J gene is TRBJ1-4, the V gene TRBV19, with a possible D match to TRBD1 (5 bases). The CDR3 runs 14 residues. Trimming removed 1 base at V and 7 bases at J, with 10 bases between. The V gene's germline CDR1 is LNHDA and CDR2 SQIVND (reference sequence). CDR3 sequence: CASSIAGPPEKLFF. CDR3 nucleotide sequence: TGTGCCAGTAGTATAGCAGGGCCCCCTGAAAAACTGTTTTTT.

This chain uses TRBV7-2 with TRBJ2-7; perhaps TRBD1 as D (5 bases). Between the trimmed V and J ends, which lost 4 bases and 3 bases, there was a span of 16 bases. Germline V CDR1 and CDR2: SGHTA, FQGNSA. The CDR3 loop spans 15 amino acids. CDR3 sequence reads: CASSSGRRVNYEQYF. The CDR3 bases are TGTGCCAGCAGCTCAGGGCGTCGCGTAAACTACGAGCAGTACTTC.

The chain uses TRBV19 and TRBJ1-2, with D perhaps TRBD1 (5 bases). With 1 base removed from V and 5 bases from J, the gap between germline ends came to 5 bases. This CDR3 has 12 residues. The germline gives CDR1 LNHDA, CDR2 SQIVND (reference sequence). The CDR3 loop is CASSIAGYGYTF. The CDR3 DNA reads as TGTGCCAGTAGTATAGCAGGGTATGGCTACACCTTC.

Only one count was recorded for this clone. The chain employs TRBV19 and TRBJ2-7; D perhaps matches TRBD2 (6 bases). There are 14 residues in the CDR3. CDR1 and CDR2 from the germline V gene are LNHDA and SQIVND (reference sequence). Trimming left V 4 bases short and J 5 bases short, with 15 bases between. The DNA for the CDR3 is TGTGCCAGTAGTACGCTAGCGATCAGAAACGAGCAGTACTTC. This gives the protein CASSTLAIRNEQYF.

The chain employs TRBV7-9 and TRBJ2-3; 9 nucleotides align to TRBD2. The CDR3 runs to 18 residues. V lost 5 bases, J lost 2 bases, and 14 bases stayed unmatched. Germline CDR1 SEHNR, CDR2 FQNEAQ (reference sequence). The CDR3: CASSVSGGTVFNTDTQYF. The CDR3 coding sequence is TGTGCCAGCAGCGTTAGCGGGGGAACCGTCTTTAACACAGATACGCAGTATTTT.

There are a few counts of this clone. The chain joins TRBV7-3 to TRBJ1-6, with a tentative D call TRBD1 (6 bases). This CDR3 region has 14 residues. V lost 4 bases and J 11 bases, leaving 15 bases between the germline ends. Germline V gene lookup returns CDR1 SGHTA and CDR2 FQGTGA. The CDR3 protein is CASSSETGRPPLHF. The CDR3 DNA follows: TGTGCCAGCAGCTCGGAAACAGGGCGGCCACCCCTCCACTTT.

The chain is built from TRBV6-5 and TRBJ2-7, with D uncertain. With 1 base removed from V and 5 bases from J, the gap between germline ends came to 9 bases. CDR1 is MNHEY, CDR2 SVGAGI, per germline. The CDR3 is made up of 13 amino acids. CDR3 residues: CASSYYERHEQYF. The CDR3 bases are TGTGCCAGCAGTTACTACGAGCGCCACGAGCAGTACTTC.

V gene TRBV19 combines with J gene TRBJ1-1; 8 bases map to TRBD1. The CDR3 is made up of 14 amino acids. Germline V CDR1 and CDR2: LNHDA, SQIVND (reference sequence). Germline trimming cut 2 bases from V and 3 bases from J; bases unmatched to any gene: 2. The CDR3 DNA follows: TGTGCCAGTAGTATACAGGGGGCGCACACTGAAGCTTTCTTT. This sequence encodes CASSIQGAHTEAFF.

V usage is TRBV15 and J usage is TRBJ2-6; D gene ambiguous. V shed 1 base and J shed 3 bases, with 4 bases lying between them. Germline-derived CDR1 and CDR2 are LNHNV and YYDKDF (reference sequence). The CDR3 consists of 14 residues. The DNA of the CDR3 is TGTGCCACCAGCAGAGTCAATGGGGCCAACGTCCTGACTTTC. The encoded protein is CATSRVNGANVLTF.